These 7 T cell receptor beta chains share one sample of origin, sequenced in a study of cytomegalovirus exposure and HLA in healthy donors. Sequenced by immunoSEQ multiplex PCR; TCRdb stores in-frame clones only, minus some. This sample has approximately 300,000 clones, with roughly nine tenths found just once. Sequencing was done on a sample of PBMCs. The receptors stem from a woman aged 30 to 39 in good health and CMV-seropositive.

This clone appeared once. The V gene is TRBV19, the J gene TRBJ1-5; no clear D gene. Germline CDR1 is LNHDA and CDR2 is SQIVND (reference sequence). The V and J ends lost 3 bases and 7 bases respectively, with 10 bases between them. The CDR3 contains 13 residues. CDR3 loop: CASSMGWKQPQHF. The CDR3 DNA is TGTGCCAGTAGTATGGGTTGGAAACAGCCCCAGCATTTT.

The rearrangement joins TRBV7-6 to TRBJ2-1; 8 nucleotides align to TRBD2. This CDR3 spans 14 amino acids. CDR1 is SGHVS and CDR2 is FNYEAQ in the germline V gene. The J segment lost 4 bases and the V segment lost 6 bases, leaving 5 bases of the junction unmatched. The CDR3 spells CASSTGGLYNEQFF. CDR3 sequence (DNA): TGTGCCAGCAGTACGGGGGGGTTATACAATGAGCAGTTCTTC.

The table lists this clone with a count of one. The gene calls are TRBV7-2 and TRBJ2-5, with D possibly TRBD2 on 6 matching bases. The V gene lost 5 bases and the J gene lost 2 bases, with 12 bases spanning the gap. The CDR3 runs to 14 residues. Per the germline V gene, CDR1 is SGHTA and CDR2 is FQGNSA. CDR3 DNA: TGTGCCAGCAGCCGAACTAGCACACAAGAGACCCAGTACTTC. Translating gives CASSRTSTQETQYF.

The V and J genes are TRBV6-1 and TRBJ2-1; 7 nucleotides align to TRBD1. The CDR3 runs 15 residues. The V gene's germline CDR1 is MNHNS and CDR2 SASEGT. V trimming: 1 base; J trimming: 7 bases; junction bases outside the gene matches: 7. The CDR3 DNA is TGTGCCAGCAGTGAAGGCAGGGGGTTTATGAATGAGCAGTTCTTC. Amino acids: CASSEGRGFMNEQFF.

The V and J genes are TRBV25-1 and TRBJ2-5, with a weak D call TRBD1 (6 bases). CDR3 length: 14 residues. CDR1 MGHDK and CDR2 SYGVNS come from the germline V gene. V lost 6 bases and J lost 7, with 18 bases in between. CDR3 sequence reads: CASRPGQGQRTQYF. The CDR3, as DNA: TGTGCCAGCAGGCCGGGACAAGGGCAGCGGACCCAGTACTTC.

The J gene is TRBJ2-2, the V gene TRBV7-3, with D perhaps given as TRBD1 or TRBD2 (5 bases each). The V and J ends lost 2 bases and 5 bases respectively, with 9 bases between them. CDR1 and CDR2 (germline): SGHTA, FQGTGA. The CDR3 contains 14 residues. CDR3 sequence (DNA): TGTGCCAGCAGCTTATTGGGGGAAACCGGGGAGCTGTTTTTT. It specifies CASSLLGETGELFF.

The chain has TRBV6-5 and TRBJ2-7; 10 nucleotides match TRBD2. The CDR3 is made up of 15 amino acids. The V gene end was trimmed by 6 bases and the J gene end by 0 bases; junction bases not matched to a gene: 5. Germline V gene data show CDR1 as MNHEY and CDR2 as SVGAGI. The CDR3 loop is CASRKAGGSSYEQYF. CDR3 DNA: TGTGCCAGCAGGAAAGCGGGAGGGAGCTCCTACGAGCAGTACTTC.